This T cell receptor (beta chain) was sequenced for a study of blood T cell repertoires in COVID-19. Study overall: PBMCs, B-cell-depleted T cells, or T cells provided the cDNA or gDNA that made up the material.

In the original workflow: For nucleated cells, counts were estimated from reference gene primer amplification. Some clones are missing from TCRdb's copy, which holds only in-frame ones; the method was immunoSEQ multiplex PCR. V and J calls and clone size are those listed in that table; D and trimming were worked out from the DNA. The sample lists some 220,000 clones, 70% to 90% occurring once. The TCR sequence derives from a human donor in a cohort sampled during active COVID-19. The source material was peripheral blood.

The DNA of the CDR3 is TGTGCCAGCAGGTTCGGGGGGGCCCGCACTGAAGCTTTCTTT. Translation gives CASRFGGARTEAFF. The chain links TRBV7-2 to TRBJ1-1, with D perhaps TRBD1 (6 bases). Germline V gene sequence: CDR1 SGHTA, CDR2 FQGNSA. The CDR3 has 14 amino acids. Trimming removed 6 bases at V and 4 bases at J, with 15 bases between. The full variable domain, rest sourced from reference TRBV7-2 and TRBJ1-1, is GAGVSQSPSNKVTEKGKDVELRCDPISGHTALYWYRQSLGQGLEFLIYFQGNSAPDKSGLPSDRFSAERTGGSVSTLTIQRTQQEDSAVYLCASRFGGARTEAFFGQGTRLTVV.